This T cell receptor (beta chain) was captured in a study of blood T cell repertoires in COVID-19. Study summary: Acute and convalescent COVID-19 specimens originated in the United States, Italy and Spain. From T cells, B-cell-depleted T cells, or PBMCs came the material, which was cDNA or gDNA.

CDR3 length equals 18 residues. Germline CDR1 and CDR2: LNHDA and SQIVND (reference sequence). The ends lost 3 bases at V and 4 bases at J; junction bases unmatched: 15. Authors' processing steps: Reference gene primer amplification yielded estimated nucleated cell counts. Libraries were prepared by immunoSEQ multiplex PCR; TCRdb keeps only in-frame clonotypes and omits some of them. D and trimming come from the DNA, and the V and J calls and clone size come from that table. This table holds about 98,000 clones, roughly 80% found once. The sample taken for sequencing was peripheral blood. The clonotype was recovered from a human donor in a cohort sampled during active COVID-19. This sequence joins TRBV19 and TRBJ2-5, with 9 bases aligning to TRBD2. The CDR3 loop reads CASSIGVLRGGHGETQYF. The CDR3 nucleotides are TGTGCCAGTAGTATTGGGGTTTTGCGGGGGGGTCATGGAGAGACCCAGTACTTC.